The clone carrying this T cell receptor (beta chain) was seen repeatedly, ten times or more. What it binds is not known. Duration under 3 months, a NOSPECS grade of at least 4, and a Clinical Activity Score of at least 3 characterized the ophthalmopathy patients. The study based diagnoses on clinical symptoms, serum thyroxine and TRAb, thyroid ultrasound and orbital computed tomography. Fresh peripheral blood, approximately 9.6 ml, yielded the PBMCs. Germline CDR1 and CDR2: MDHEN and SYDVKM. CDR3 size: 16 residues. Unmatched junction bases numbered 7, after V lost 3 bases and J lost 7 bases. This record comes from a study of T cells in Graves' hyperthyroidism and ophthalmopathy. Study-wide findings and caveats: Also found in blood were most expanded thyroid clonotypes above 0.001.

Amplified TCR beta CDR3 regions derived from RNA transcripts. TCR CDR3 underwent first-round RT-PCR with the HTBI primer set. TCRdb re-called the multiplex PCR reads with MiXCR, one entry per CDR3 protein. The sample comprises about 640,000 distinct CDR3 sequences, around 21% of which are singletons, and 34% rests with the top ten. The clonotype originates from a man in his thirties or forties with Graves' ophthalmopathy. The genes are TRBV28 and TRBJ2-3, with TRBD2 matching over 13 bases. The sample taken for sequencing was blood. The CDR3 nucleotides are TGTGCCAGCAGTTTGGGACTAGCGGGACTTATTAATACGCAGTATTTT. Protein: CASSLGLAGLINTQYF.